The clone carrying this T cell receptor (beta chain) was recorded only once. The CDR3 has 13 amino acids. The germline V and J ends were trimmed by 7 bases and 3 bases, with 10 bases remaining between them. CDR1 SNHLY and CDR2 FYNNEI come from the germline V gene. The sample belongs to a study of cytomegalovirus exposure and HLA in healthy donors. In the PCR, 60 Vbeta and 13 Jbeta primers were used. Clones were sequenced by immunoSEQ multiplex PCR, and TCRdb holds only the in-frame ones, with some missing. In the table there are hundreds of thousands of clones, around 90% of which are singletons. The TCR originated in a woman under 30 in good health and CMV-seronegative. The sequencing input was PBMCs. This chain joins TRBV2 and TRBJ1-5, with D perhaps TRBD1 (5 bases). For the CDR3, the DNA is TGTGCCAGCATGGCGGGGCCCAATCAGCCCCAGCATTTT. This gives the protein CASMAGPNQPQHF.